This paragraph covers one T cell receptor beta chain sequence. The target of this receptor is not known. Base qualities are not recorded, but no much larger clone differs from it by a single base. The sample is drawn from a study of blood T cell repertoires in COVID-19 (dated by TCRdb to 2018 to 2020). Notes on the research overall: Samples covering the acute and convalescent phases of COVID-19 were provided by collaborators in the United States, Italy and Spain. The material from the prospective study consisted of cDNA or gDNA derived from T cells, B-cell-depleted T cells, or PBMCs. The dataset comprised deeply sampled blood TCRbeta repertoires from subjects exposed to, actively infected with, or recovered from COVID-19. The repertoires were released in a freely available public database intended as a resource for research on the immune response to SARS-CoV-2. Samples came from the ongoing ImmuneRACE study (first 160 participants) plus 1,254 subjects from 6 global collaborators. The sample metadata nearly always contained a de-identified subject ID, COVID-19 status, age in years and sex. Where available, HLA class I and class II types were obtained from metadata supplied by the sample provider rather than from assay-based typing. Broad study findings and their caveats: The amount of clinical and demographic metadata varied by source and participant and was provided uncurated.

The CDR3 spans 12 residues, from the cysteine through the phenylalanine. The sequence is cut down to CDR3 DNA, 36 bases in frame from base 1. Trimming at the junction amounts to 7 bases on V and 1 base on J, and the germline ends lie 4 bases apart. The germline V gene provides CDR1 MNHEY and CDR2 SVGAGI. The immunoSEQ Assay, a bias-controlled multiplex PCR, was used to amplify TCRbeta CDR3 regions from genomic DNA. In the authors' own workflow: Within the assay, amplification of reference gene primers was used to estimate how many nucleated cells each sample contained. To quantify the absolute abundance of each unique TCRbeta CDR3 rearrangement, sequence reads were collapsed and filtered. For each sample, productive Simpson clonality was calculated by taking the square root of Simpson's diversity index across productive rearrangements. TCRdb stores this immuneACCESS table with in-frame sequences only. Part of the clones is absent; in the studies checked, under half of the shortfall reflects unresolved V genes, and no reason is known for the rest. That table is the source of V, J and clone size, and D and trimming were worked out from the DNA. This sample comprises 150,000 to 180,000 clones, approximately 85% of them detected only once. 0.63% of the sample lies in the top ten.

One collaborating source in Seattle enrolled patients during active infection and followed them longitudinally through the course of disease. Whole blood was collected in K2EDTA tubes by collaborating institutions according to the institutions' own protocols. For TCRbeta analysis, collaborators shipped samples in one of three forms: frozen whole blood, isolated PBMCs, or DNA extracted from either of those sample types. This TCR was sampled from a man between 60 and 75 years old with COVID-19, enrolled during active disease. Recombination linked TRBV6-5 to TRBJ2-2, with the D gene not confidently named. Sequencing was performed on peripheral blood. The DNA sequence reads TGTGCCAGCACCCAGAACACCGGGGAGCTGTTTTTT. Protein translation: CASTQNTGELFF.